This record looks at one T cell receptor beta chain sequence and its context. Its target antigen remains unknown. Base qualities are not recorded, but no much larger clone differs from it by a single base. This sample was included in a study of T cell changes during pregnancy in multiple sclerosis (dated by TCRdb to about 2019). In the study overall: In women with multiple sclerosis, the researchers looked at how the T cell repertoire shifted as pregnancy progressed.

The method behind the library was the immunoSEQ multiplex PCR assay. TCRdb holds this immuneACCESS table with in-frame rearrangements only. Some clones are missing; in checked studies, unresolved V genes explain under half, and the rest has no known cause. For this sample the table gives 55,000 to 85,000 clones, of which 92% were detected only once. Together, the top ten hold 0.29% of the sample. V gives up 1 base and J gives up 0 bases, and the segment between their germline ends measures 10 bases. Taken from the germline V gene, the CDR1 and CDR2 loops are SGHVS and FNYEAQ. Measured from the cysteine to the phenylalanine, the CDR3 is 16 residues long. Just the 48-base CDR3 DNA is kept, in frame starting at base 1.

The TCR originated in a female donor with multiple sclerosis, enrolled in a pregnancy study. Sequenced here: CD4+ T cells from peripheral blood mononuclear cells, sampled after pregnancy. The chain is assembled from TRBV7-6 and TRBJ2-1, with the D gene not confidently named. The DNA sequence is TGTGCCAGCAGCTTAGTTTCTTCCCGCTCCTACAATGAGCAGTTCTTC. It translates as CASSLVSSRSYNEQFF. Here the CDR3 is joined to the reference TRBV7-6 and TRBJ2-1 genes, and the full variable domain is: GAGVSQSPRYKVTKRGQDVALRCDPISGHVSLYWYRQALGQGPEFLTYFNYEAQQDKSGLPNDRFSAERPEGSISTLTIQRTEQRDSAMYRCASSLVSSRSYNEQFFGPGTRLTVL.